The 17 T cell receptor beta chains below come from one sample, sequenced in a study of cytomegalovirus exposure and HLA in healthy donors. The primer mix had 60 Vbeta and 13 Jbeta primers. Some clones are missing from TCRdb's copy, which holds only in-frame ones; the method was immunoSEQ multiplex PCR. This sample yields 150,000 to 200,000 clones, of which 80% to 90% are seen a single time; more than 2% belongs to the top ten. The sample consisted of PBMCs. Receptors originate from a man between 18 and 35 years old in good health and CMV-seropositive.

The V and J genes are TRBV4-1 and TRBJ2-7; no clear D gene. This CDR3 has 13 amino acids. Germline loops: CDR1 MGHRA, CDR2 YSYEKL. The V end lost 1 base, the J end lost 6 bases, and 10 bases lay between the germline ends. The CDR3, as DNA: TGCGCCAGCAGCCAAGTCGCACTACTCGAGCAGTACTTC. Amino acid sequence: CASSQVALLEQYF.

The chain couples TRBV5-4 to TRBJ1-2; TRBD1 might be the D (5 bases). Between the trimmed V and J ends, which lost 3 bases and 3 bases, there was a span of 12 bases. Germline-derived CDR1 and CDR2 are SGHNT and YYREEE (reference sequence). CDR3 length: 14 residues. The CDR3 protein is CASSSKDRHYGYTF. The CDR3, as DNA: TGTGCCAGCAGCTCGAAAGACAGACACTATGGCTACACCTTC.

This chain uses TRBV2 with TRBJ2-2; TRBD2 aligns across 9 bases. Germline CDR1 and CDR2: SNHLY and FYNNEI. There are 14 residues in the CDR3. The J segment lost 6 bases and the V segment lost 7 bases, leaving 6 bases of the junction unmatched. Written as DNA, the CDR3 is TGTGCCAGCAAAAGTAGCGGGGGTGCCGGGGAGCTGTTTTTT. Its translation: CASKSSGGAGELFF.

The chain couples TRBV5-4 to TRBJ2-3, with 11 bases matching TRBD2. The germline gives CDR1 SGHNT, CDR2 YYREEE (reference sequence). This CDR3 has 15 amino acids. The junction had 1 base not matched to a gene; V was cut back by 1 base and J by 3 bases. The CDR3 sequence is CASSLTSGGTDTQYF. The CDR3 DNA reads TGTGCCAGCAGCTTGACTAGCGGGGGTACAGATACGCAGTATTTT.

V gene TRBV11-2 combines with J gene TRBJ1-5, with 10 bases fitting TRBD1. CDR3 length equals 15 residues. The germline gives CDR1 SGHAT, CDR2 FQNNGV. V lost 5 bases to trimming and J lost 5 bases; unmatched junction nucleotides: 6. The CDR3 loop is CASSLGTGAHQPQHF. The CDR3 DNA reads as TGTGCCAGCAGCCTAGGGACAGGGGCGCATCAGCCCCAGCATTTT. Full variable domain (outside the CDR3, taken from reference TRBV11-2 and TRBJ1-5): EAGVAQSPRYKIIEKRQSVAFWCNPISGHATLYWYQQILGQGPKLLIQFQNNGVVDDSQLPKDRFSAERLKGVDSTLKIQPAKLEDSAVYLCASSLGTGAHQPQHFGDGTRLSIL.

The CDR3: CASSYGTGVEQYF. CDR3 DNA: TGTGCCAGCAGTTACGGGACAGGTGTGGAGCAGTACTTC. The V gene is TRBV6-5, the J gene TRBJ2-7, with 8 bases fitting TRBD1. Germline CDR1 is MNHEY and CDR2 is SVGAGI. V shed 2 bases, J shed 7 bases, and the junction held 4 bases outside the gene matches. The CDR3 is 13 amino acids.

This rearrangement joins TRBV14 to TRBJ1-6; D unresolved. Germline V CDR1 and CDR2: SGHDN, FVKESK. The CDR3 totals 13 residues. V was cut by 0 bases and J by 11 bases, with 8 bases left in between. The CDR3 DNA is TGTGCCAGCAGCCAAGAACGCGGGCCACCCCTCCACTTT. Its protein is CASSQERGPPLHF.

The count of this clone is one. The rearrangement uses TRBV28 and TRBJ2-5; D may be TRBD1 (7 bases). The better agreement between TRBJ2-7 and the DNA end casts doubt on the J call. CDR1 is MDHEN and CDR2 is SYDVKM in the germline V gene. The CDR3 spans 13 residues. The CDR3 region is CASIGGGLYEQYF. CDR3 sequence (DNA): TGTGCCAGCATCGGAGGGGGCCTCTACGAGCAGTACTTC.

The rearrangement joins TRBV9 to TRBJ1-1; D gene unclear. Germline V CDR1 and CDR2: SGDLS, YYNGEE. This CDR3 spans 15 amino acids. V shed 4 bases and J shed 1 base, with 14 bases lying between them. The DNA of the CDR3 is TGTGCCAGCAGCCCCCTGGGCGTTCAGAACACTGAAGCTTTCTTT. It encodes CASSPLGVQNTEAFF.

This chain uses TRBV14 with TRBJ1-6, with 12 nucleotides matching TRBD1. The CDR3 has 16 residues. Unmatched junction bases numbered 5, after V lost 4 bases and J lost 7 bases. Looked up from germline, CDR1 is SGHDN and CDR2 is FVKESK. This CDR3 is CASSPQGQGANSPLHF. Here the CDR3 DNA reads TGTGCCAGCAGCCCCCAGGGACAGGGGGCGAATTCACCCCTCCACTTT.

The chain employs TRBV6-1 and TRBJ2-2; D gene ambiguous. CDR3 length: 14 amino acids. From germline, CDR1 is MNHNS and CDR2 SASEGT. Trimming cost V 7 bases and J 1 base, with 10 bases left between them. The CDR3 loop is CASILTENTGELFF. The CDR3 region has the DNA TGTGCCAGCATACTCACCGAGAACACCGGGGAGCTGTTTTTT.

The chain employs TRBV11-2 and TRBJ2-2; 8 bases align to TRBD1. CDR3 length: 16 amino acids. Germline V gene sequence: CDR1 SGHAT, CDR2 FQNNGV. V lost 2 bases, J lost 4 bases, and 6 bases stayed unmatched. CDR3 region: CASSLWAGGTTGELFF. The CDR3 DNA reads as TGTGCCAGCAGCTTATGGGCAGGGGGCACCACCGGGGAGCTGTTTTTT. Using reference TRBV11-2 and TRBJ2-2 for the parts outside the CDR3, the full variable domain is EAGVAQSPRYKIIEKRQSVAFWCNPISGHATLYWYQQILGQGPKLLIQFQNNGVVDDSQLPKDRFSAERLKGVDSTLKIQPAKLEDSAVYLCASSLWAGGTTGELFFGEGSRLTVL.

The chain recombines TRBV9 with TRBJ1-2; TRBD1 matches 7 bases. Per germline, CDR1 SGDLS and CDR2 YYNGEE. V was pared by 3 bases and J by 4 bases, with 9 bases of the junction left unmatched. The CDR3 is made up of 15 amino acids. CDR3 loop: CASSGDRADPYGYTF. The CDR3 region has the DNA TGTGCCAGCAGCGGGGACAGAGCGGACCCCTATGGCTACACCTTC. The complete variable domain, with remaining parts taken from reference TRBV9 and TRBJ1-2, reads DSGVTQTPKHLITATGQRVTLRCSPRSGDLSVYWYQQSLDQGLQFLIQYYNGEERAKGNILERFSAQQFPDLHSELNLSSLELGDSALYFCASSGDRADPYGYTFGSGTRLTVV.

This chain joins TRBV4-2 and TRBJ2-1; 15 bases are a match to TRBD2. The CDR3 consists of 16 residues. V gave up 4 bases and J gave up 10 bases; unmatched junction bases: 8. In germline, CDR1 is LGHNA, CDR2 YNFKEQ. For the CDR3, the DNA is TGTGCCAGCAGCCCGCCGGGACTAGCGGGGGGTGGAGAGCAGTTCTTC. This gives the protein CASSPPGLAGGGEQFF.

This chain uses TRBV4-3 with TRBJ2-3, with D maybe TRBD2 (6 bases). Trimming removed 3 bases from V and 0 bases from J, with 16 bases in between. The CDR3 has 17 amino acids. Germline loops: CDR1 LGHNA, CDR2 YSLEER. The CDR3 is CASSQAGTGPSTDTQYF. CDR3 DNA: TGCGCCAGCAGCCAGGCCGGGACTGGACCAAGCACAGATACGCAGTATTTT.

The chain has TRBV27 and TRBJ1-1, with a possible D match to TRBD1 (6 bases). The V end lost 5 bases, the J end lost 8 bases, and 15 bases lay between the germline ends. Per germline, CDR1 MNHEY and CDR2 SMNVEV (reference sequence). The length of the CDR3 is 13 residues. The CDR3 reads CASSIQVTGEAFF. CDR3 in DNA: TGTGCCAGCAGTATACAGGTTACAGGGGAAGCTTTCTTT.

This chain links TRBV2 with TRBJ1-2; no definite D call. Germline V gene sequence: CDR1 SNHLY, CDR2 FYNNEI. Trimming shortened V by 8 bases and J by 2 bases, and 9 bases separated the two germline ends. The CDR3 extends over 12 amino acids. The DNA for the CDR3 is TGTGCCAGCCAGAGGATGAACTATGGCTACACCTTC. This translates into CASQRMNYGYTF.